Below are 20 T cell receptor beta chains sequenced from a single sample in a study of response to subunit inactivated influenza vaccine. MiXCR was run by TCRdb on the RT-PCR reads, yielding one entry per CDR3 protein. The table lists a few hundred thousand distinct CDR3 sequences, less than 15% of them singletons. The sequences come from PBMCs from blood, collected 12 days after vaccination. The receptors come from a man aged 50 to 59 who received an inactivated influenza vaccine.

This clonotype came up a few times. The rearrangement joins TRBV7-2 to TRBJ1-2; D is undetermined. CDR1 is SGHTA and CDR2 is FQGNSA in the germline V gene. This CDR3 comprises 15 residues. Trimming removed 3 bases at V and 1 base at J, with 12 bases between. CDR3 bases: TGTGCCAGCAGCTTGGGCCCTCAGAGTAACTATGGCTACACCTTC. Translation: CASSLGPQSNYGYTF.

There are a few counts of this clonotype. The chain links TRBV12-3 or TRBV12-4 to TRBJ1-1; D not certain. The CDR3 is 12 residues long. V was shortened by 5 bases and J by 4 bases, with 8 bases between the two germline ends. As DNA, the CDR3 is TGTGCCAGCAGTCAAATAGGCACTGAAGCTTTCTTT. Encoded protein: CASSQIGTEAFF.

This clonotype was seen a few times. J is TRBJ2-3 and V is TRBV20-1; maybe TRBD2 (6 bases). CDR1 and CDR2 from the germline V gene are DFQATT and SNEGSKA (reference sequence). Trimming stripped 0 bases from V and 0 bases from J, with 10 bases between. CDR3 length equals 15 residues. CDR3 sequence: CSARDGAGSTDTQYF. CDR3 nucleotides: TGCAGTGCTAGAGATGGGGCGGGGAGCACAGATACGCAGTATTTT.

This clonotype came up many times. The chain uses TRBV7-2 and TRBJ2-3, with D unclear. The CDR3 runs to 16 residues. In germline, CDR1 is SGHTA, CDR2 FQGNSA. Deletions cut 5 bases from V and 2 bases from J, with 17 bases between. CDR3 DNA: TGTGCCAGCAGCCCGTTGGGGTCCCGAACCACAGATACGCAGTATTTT. The encoded protein is CASSPLGSRTTDTQYF.

About this clonotype itself: A much larger clone lies one base from this, so it may be a read error. This chain joins TRBV7-9 and TRBJ2-1; tentatively, D is TRBD2 (5 bases). Germline V CDR1 and CDR2: SEHNR, FQNEAQ (reference sequence). This CDR3 is 17 amino acids long. V lost 5 bases, J lost 2 bases, and 19 bases lay in between. Here the CDR3 DNA reads TGTGCCAGCAGCCACATGATTCAACTAGGCGCCTACAATGAGCAGTTCTTC. Translated: CASSHMIQLGAYNEQFF.

This clonotype occurred a few times. The gene calls are TRBV5-1 and TRBJ2-1, with 11 bases identical to TRBD2. After removal of 1 base from V and 11 bases from J, the junction contained 11 bases not matched to a gene. CDR1 is SGHRS, CDR2 YFSETQ, per germline. The CDR3 runs 16 residues. Here the CDR3 DNA reads TGCGCCAGCAGCTTGAACATAGCGGGGGGGGAGGGTCAGCAGTTCTTC. Its protein is CASSLNIAGGEGQQFF.

The V call is TRBV3-1, the J call TRBJ1-5; 9 bases align to TRBD1. This CDR3 has 16 amino acids. V was pared by 3 bases and J by 4 bases, with 7 bases of the junction left unmatched. The germline V gene encodes CDR1 LGHDT and CDR2 YNNKEL (reference sequence). The CDR3 protein is CASSQETGGGNQPQHF. The CDR3 bases are TGTGCCAGCAGCCAGGAAACAGGGGGCGGAAATCAGCCCCAGCATTTT.

This clonotype was seen at least ten times. The chain links TRBV12-3 or TRBV12-4 to TRBJ1-2, with D unresolved. CDR3 length equals 12 residues. V lost 5 bases and J lost 2, with 6 bases in between. The CDR3 is CASSRNNYGYTF. The CDR3 DNA reads TGTGCCAGCAGTCGAAACAACTATGGCTACACCTTC.

The V gene is TRBV5-4, the J gene TRBJ2-2; tentatively, D is TRBD2 (5 bases). Germline V gives CDR1 SGHNT, CDR2 YYREEE (reference sequence). This CDR3 has 15 residues. The V end was cut by 3 bases, the J end by 4 bases, with 13 bases between. The CDR3 sequence: CASSSFKRVTGELFF. The CDR3 DNA follows: TGTGCCAGCAGCTCTTTTAAGAGGGTCACCGGGGAGCTGTTTTTT.

This clonotype has more than one count but fewer than ten. The J gene is TRBJ2-3, the V gene TRBV19; TRBD2 matches at 9 bases. Germline trimming cut 0 bases from V and 3 bases from J; bases unmatched to any gene: 4. Germline-derived CDR1 and CDR2 are LNHDA and SQIVND (reference sequence). The CDR3 sequence is 16 residues long. The chain's CDR3 is CASSIDAGGRTDTQYF. The DNA of the CDR3 is TGTGCCAGTAGTATAGACGCGGGGGGGCGAACAGATACGCAGTATTTT.

This clonotype has ten or more counts. The rearrangement joins TRBV3-1 to TRBJ2-5; D unresolved. From germline, CDR1 is LGHDT and CDR2 YNNKEL (reference sequence). Trimming cost V 2 bases and J 2 bases, with 9 bases left between them. The CDR3 has 14 residues. The CDR3 region is CASSQRTAQETQYF. Here the CDR3 DNA reads TGTGCCAGCAGCCAAAGGACCGCGCAAGAGACCCAGTACTTC.

The table lists this clonotype with a few counts. The chain is built from TRBV29-1 and TRBJ2-7; D may be TRBD2 (6 bases). Trimming removed 4 bases at V and 3 bases at J, with 10 bases between. The CDR3 loop spans 12 amino acids. Per germline, CDR1 SQVTM and CDR2 ANQGSEA. For the CDR3, the DNA is TGCAGCGTTGTTGCGGGGAGCTACGAGCAGTACTTC. This translates into CSVVAGSYEQYF.

This clonotype turned up a few times. The J gene is TRBJ2-5, the V gene TRBV20-1, with 7 bases that match TRBD2. Germline V gives CDR1 DFQATT, CDR2 SNEGSKA (reference sequence). There are 16 residues in the CDR3. V shed 0 bases and J 0 bases; nucleotides not matched to a gene: 7. The CDR3 sequence is CSARDASGRYQETQYF. CDR3 DNA sequence: TGCAGTGCTAGAGACGCTAGCGGCCGGTACCAAGAGACCCAGTACTTC.

This clonotype was observed at least ten times. The gene calls are TRBV20-1 and TRBJ2-4; no clear D. The CDR3 runs to 13 residues. The germline gives CDR1 DFQATT, CDR2 SNEGSKA (reference sequence). The CDR3 DNA reads as TGCACCGGCTTAGACTCCGCCAAAAACATTCAGTACTTC. As protein: CTGLDSAKNIQYF.

This clonotype has more than one count but fewer than ten. This chain joins TRBV30 and TRBJ2-3; D gene unclear. V was cut by 0 bases and J by 8 bases, with 9 bases left in between. This CDR3 has 12 amino acids. CDR1 GTSNPN and CDR2 SVGIG come from the germline V gene (reference sequence). The CDR3 sequence is CAWSVPVSTQYF. The DNA of the CDR3 is TGTGCCTGGAGTGTCCCCGTGAGTACGCAGTATTTT. The variable domain in full, with the rest retrieved from reference TRBV30 and TRBJ2-3, is SQTIHQWPATLVQPVGSPLSLECTVEGTSNPNLYWYRQAAGRGLQLLFYSVGIGQISSEVPQNLSASRPQDRQFILSSKKLLLSDSGFYLCAWSVPVSTQYFGPGTRLTVL.

The V gene is TRBV24-1, the J gene TRBJ2-3, with unresolved D. CDR1 KGHDR and CDR2 SFDVKD come from the germline V gene. CDR3 size: 16 residues. V lost 0 bases to trimming and J lost 2 bases, with 11 bases between them. CDR3 sequence reads: CATSDLSSDLTDTQYF. CDR3 nucleotide sequence: TGTGCCACCAGTGATTTGAGCAGTGATCTCACAGATACGCAGTATTTT.

This clonotype was counted ten times or more. The chain recombines TRBV11-2 with TRBJ2-1, with D uncertain. CDR1 and CDR2 from the germline V gene are SGHAT and FQNNGV. V gave up 0 bases and J gave up 2 bases, with 17 bases separating them. The CDR3 is made up of 18 amino acids. CDR3 loop: CASSLDYQVSPTYNEQFF. CDR3 sequence (DNA): TGTGCCAGCAGCTTAGATTACCAAGTTTCCCCAACCTACAATGAGCAGTTCTTC.

The rearrangement links TRBV20-1 to TRBJ1-6; unclear D gene. The CDR3 consists of 14 residues. Germline V gene data show CDR1 as DFQATT and CDR2 as SNEGSKA (reference sequence). V dropped 0 bases and J dropped 4 bases, with 7 bases sitting between them. CDR3 sequence: CSAREQVYNSPLHF. The CDR3 DNA reads as TGCAGTGCTAGAGAGCAGGTTTATAATTCACCCCTCCACTTT.

The chain uses TRBV10-2 and TRBJ2-1; 15 bases are a match to TRBD2. Germline V gene sequence: CDR1 WSHSY, CDR2 SAAADI. This CDR3 spans 18 amino acids. V gave up 6 bases and J gave up 0 bases; unmatched junction bases: 6. The chain's CDR3 is CASRGLAGGRASYNEQFF. DNA for the CDR3: TGCGCCAGCAGAGGACTAGCGGGGGGGCGAGCCTCCTACAATGAGCAGTTCTTC.

In this sample, this clonotype turned up a few times. The chain employs TRBV28 and TRBJ2-5, with 12 bases fitting TRBD2. The germline gives CDR1 MDHEN, CDR2 SYDVKM. The CDR3 consists of 16 residues. V was pared by 5 bases and J by 3 bases, with 7 bases of the junction left unmatched. The CDR3 DNA reads as TGTGCCAGCAGTCCTAGGACTAGCGGGGCCAAAGAGACCCAGTACTTC. Its protein product is CASSPRTSGAKETQYF.